This T cell receptor (beta chain) emerged from a study of response to subunit inactivated influenza vaccine. MiXCR, applied by TCRdb to the RT-PCR reads, yields one record per CDR3 protein. The sample shows about half a million distinct CDR3 sequences, approximately 11% of them seen only once. Whole-study findings and limits: Each seasonal influenza vaccination, the authors suggested, recruits few new T cells.

Per the germline V gene, CDR1 is MGHDK and CDR2 is SYGVNS. The CDR3 loop spans 12 amino acids. V was clipped by 3 bases and J by 8 bases, with 7 bases between them. In this sample, this clonotype turned up a few times. Its target is not known. V is TRBV25-1 and J is TRBJ2-2; D unclear. Sample: PBMCs from blood, taken about 6 weeks after vaccination. This TCR came from a man between 45 and 60 years old who received an inactivated influenza vaccine. The CDR3 nucleotides read TGTGCCAGCAGTGACGCAATAGGGGAGCTGTTTTTT. Encoded protein: CASSDAIGELFF.